These 27 T cell receptor beta chains came from one sample sequenced in a study of blood T cell repertoires in COVID-19. The table came from immunoSEQ multiplex PCR; TCRdb's copy has only in-frame clones and leaves some out. The repertoire has around 69,000 clones, 70% to 85% of them found once; the top ten carry 1.8%. The sequenced material came from peripheral blood. These receptors were obtained from a woman aged 55-75 years with acute or convalescent COVID-19.

The V gene is TRBV7-9, the J gene TRBJ2-5; 8 bases line up with TRBD2. The CDR3 is 13 amino acids. Germline CDR1 SEHNR, CDR2 FQNEAQ (reference sequence). V gave up 5 bases and J gave up 5 bases; unmatched junction bases: 4. The CDR3 DNA reads as TGTGCCAGCAGCCCAGCGGGAGTGGAGACCCAGTACTTC. The encoded protein is CASSPAGVETQYF.

This chain connects TRBV7-3 to TRBJ2-7; TRBD1 matches at 8 bases. This CDR3 has 15 amino acids. The junction had 6 bases not matched to a gene; V was cut back by 2 bases and J by 3 bases. CDR1 and CDR2 from the germline V gene are SGHTA and FQGTGA. The chain's CDR3 is CASSLAYTGGYEQYF. The CDR3 DNA follows: TGTGCCAGCAGCTTAGCCTATACAGGGGGCTACGAGCAGTACTTC.

V usage is TRBV3-1 (or the pseudogene TRBV3-2) and J usage is TRBJ2-1; 8 nucleotides agree with TRBD2. CDR3 length: 14 amino acids. The junction had 6 bases not matched to a gene; V was cut back by 4 bases and J by 7 bases. The germline CDR1 and CDR2 sequences are LGHDT and YNNKEL (reference sequence). CDR3: CASSRGTRSNEQFF. The CDR3 coding sequence is TGTGCCAGCAGCCGAGGGACTAGATCTAATGAGCAGTTCTTC.

This chain uses TRBV5-8 with TRBJ1-4, with TRBD1 identical over 8 bases. With V trimmed by 0 bases and J by 2 bases, 6 bases remained unmatched. Germline V CDR1 and CDR2: SGHTS, YDEGEE. CDR3 length: 17 amino acids. As DNA, the CDR3 is TGTGCCAGCAGCTTGGGGACAGGGTTACGGACTAATGAAAAACTGTTTTTT. It translates to CASSLGTGLRTNEKLFF.

This clone was picked up one time. The chain carries TRBV28 and TRBJ2-1; 13 nucleotides agree with TRBD2. Trimming removed 6 bases from V and 8 bases from J; junction bases left unmatched: 10. Germline CDR1 and CDR2: MDHEN and SYDVKM. The CDR3 sequence is 16 residues long. CDR3 nucleotides: TGTGCCAGCAGCCCTACTAGCGGGGGGGCTTTTTATGAGCAGTTCTTC. Its protein is CASSPTSGGAFYEQFF.

The chain couples TRBV11-2 to TRBJ2-7; D possibly corresponds to TRBD2 (5 bases). Looked up from germline, CDR1 is SGHAT and CDR2 is FQNNGV. The CDR3 contains 13 residues. The V and J ends lost 1 base and 4 bases respectively, with 8 bases between them. This chain's CDR3 is CASSLGGLYEQYF. As DNA, the CDR3 is TGTGCCAGCAGCTTAGGAGGGCTGTACGAGCAGTACTTC.

This clone has only one observation. The V gene is TRBV19, the J gene TRBJ1-4, with 10 bases fitting TRBD1. V gave up 5 bases and J gave up 5 bases; unmatched junction bases: 2. Germline loops: CDR1 LNHDA, CDR2 SQIVND (reference sequence). The CDR3 has 14 amino acids. In DNA form, the CDR3 reads TGTGCCAGTAGTTGGACAGGGGGAAATGAAAAACTGTTTTTT. It codes for CASSWTGGNEKLFF.

The chain recombines TRBV6-1 with TRBJ1-1; a possible D gene is TRBD1 (6 bases). This CDR3 comprises 13 residues. The V end was cut by 0 bases, the J end by 4 bases, with 6 bases between. Per germline, CDR1 MNHNS and CDR2 SASEGT. The CDR3 spells CASSEAQGTEAFF. The CDR3 region has the DNA TGTGCCAGCAGTGAAGCACAGGGCACTGAAGCTTTCTTT.

The chain joins TRBV2 to TRBJ2-5, with TRBD1 matching over 8 bases. The CDR3 has 16 amino acids. The V segment lost 6 bases and the J segment 0 bases; nucleotides outside the gene matches: 9. Germline V gene sequence: CDR1 SNHLY, CDR2 FYNNEI. As DNA, the CDR3 is TGTGCCAGCAGGAGGGGGGCGGGACAGGACCAAGAGACCCAGTACTTC. Translation gives CASRRGAGQDQETQYF.

The chain uses TRBV19 and TRBJ2-2; 11 bases are shared with TRBD2. V lost 5 bases, J lost 4 bases, and 6 bases stayed unmatched. The V gene's germline CDR1 is LNHDA and CDR2 SQIVND (reference sequence). CDR3 length: 16 amino acids. CDR3: CASSPPSGRTTGELFF. The CDR3 DNA is TGTGCCAGTAGTCCCCCTAGCGGGAGGACCACCGGGGAGCTGTTTTTT.

This clone was detected once. This chain connects TRBV9 to TRBJ1-1; 8 positions match TRBD1. In germline, CDR1 is SGDLS, CDR2 YYNGEE. The CDR3 runs 12 residues. V gave up 3 bases and J gave up 7 bases; unmatched junction bases: 2. The CDR3, as DNA: TGTGCCAGCAGCGGGACAGGGAGTGAAGCTTTCTTT. Translating it yields CASSGTGSEAFF.

This clone was detected only once. The chain recombines TRBV7-2 with TRBJ2-3, with 10 positions matching TRBD2. This CDR3 spans 15 amino acids. Germline CDR1 is SGHTA and CDR2 is FQGNSA. Trimming cost V 2 bases and J 8 bases; bases outside gene matches: 7. The chain's CDR3 is CASSLLAGVEGTQYF. Here the CDR3 DNA reads TGTGCCAGCAGCTTACTAGCGGGAGTCGAGGGTACGCAGTATTTT.

This sequence joins TRBV9 and TRBJ2-1, with 10 bases fitting TRBD2. There are 16 residues in the CDR3. Trimming removed 1 base from V and 8 bases from J; junction bases left unmatched: 9. Per germline, CDR1 SGDLS and CDR2 YYNGEE. The CDR3 sequence is CASSVSGLAGVYEQFF. In DNA, the CDR3 is TGTGCCAGCAGCGTATCTGGGCTAGCGGGAGTCTATGAGCAGTTCTTC.

The chain combines TRBV12-5 with TRBJ1-1; 7 bases match TRBD1. The CDR3 length is 13 residues. Germline V gene sequence: CDR1 LGHNT, CDR2 FRNRAP. V trimming: 7 bases; J trimming: 3 bases; junction bases outside the gene matches: 5. The CDR3 nucleotides read TGTGCTAGTGTTCTCAGGGGGGACACTGAAGCTTTCTTT. Translating it yields CASVLRGDTEAFF.

This clone was seen more than once but under ten times. The rearrangement joins TRBV6-5 to TRBJ1-1, with no clear D. Per germline, CDR1 MNHEY and CDR2 SVGAGI. The V end lost 10 bases, the J end lost 5 bases, and 11 bases lay between the germline ends. CDR3 length: 11 residues. The CDR3 bases are TGTGCCACTTCGCGCTGGACTGAAGCTTTCTTT. Its translation: CATSRWTEAFF.

The chain uses TRBV5-4 and TRBJ1-2, with D maybe TRBD1 (5 bases). The V gene's germline CDR1 is SGHNT and CDR2 YYREEE (reference sequence). The CDR3 runs to 14 residues. Trimming stripped 4 bases from V and 1 base from J, with 11 bases between. CDR3 nucleotides: TGTGCCAGCAGCCTAAACCAGGGTAACTATGGCTACACCTTC. This codes for CASSLNQGNYGYTF. Combining the CDR3 with reference TRBV5-4 and TRBJ1-2 gives the whole variable domain ETGVTQSPTHLIKTRGQQVTLRCSSQSGHNTVSWYQQALGQGPQFIFQYYREEENGRGNFPPRFSGLQFPNYSSELNVNALELDDSALYLCASSLNQGNYGYTFGSGTRLTVV.

This chain connects TRBV19 to TRBJ1-5, with D uncertain. The CDR3 runs to 14 residues. Trimming left V 3 bases short and J 6 bases short, with 12 bases between. Germline V lookup: CDR1 LNHDA, CDR2 SQIVND (reference sequence). The CDR3 DNA is TGTGCCAGTAGTATGAAACTAGATTTTCAGCCCCAGCATTTT. Protein: CASSMKLDFQPQHF.

The chain links TRBV3-1 (or the pseudogene TRBV3-2) to TRBJ2-3; 7 bases match TRBD1. The germline CDR1 and CDR2 sequences are LGHDT and YNNKEL (reference sequence). V lost 4 bases and J lost 1; bases outside the gene matches: 5. There are 15 residues in the CDR3. CDR3 DNA: TGTGCCAGCAGCCCGGGGACAGATCGCACAGATACGCAGTATTTT. As protein: CASSPGTDRTDTQYF.

The chain joins TRBV28 to TRBJ1-1, with a tentative D call TRBD1 (5 bases). Germline lookup yields CDR1 MDHEN and CDR2 SYDVKM. This CDR3 has 13 amino acids. Trimming left V 6 bases short and J 4 bases short, with 12 bases between. Here the CDR3 reads CASSLAGGTEAFF. For the CDR3, the DNA is TGTGCCAGCAGCCTCGCGGGGGGCACTGAAGCTTTCTTT.

This clone was counted only a few times. The V call is TRBV19, the J call TRBJ1-5; 7 bases match TRBD1. Germline CDR1 and CDR2: LNHDA and SQIVND (reference sequence). J gave up 6 bases and V 5 bases, and 10 bases lay outside the gene matches. There are 15 residues in the CDR3. CDR3 sequence (DNA): TGTGCCAGTAGTCGAGGGGCAGGGGGTAGTCAGCCCCAGCATTTT. Translating it yields CASSRGAGGSQPQHF.

The V and J genes are TRBV21-1 and TRBJ2-7; TRBD1, the table's D call, was not compared with the DNA. TRBV21-1 is labeled a pseudogene. The CDR3 is made up of 13 amino acids. In DNA, the CDR3 is TGTGCCAGCAGCAAAGTCAGGGGTTCCGAGCAGTACTTC. Encoded protein: CASSKVRGSEQYF.

This clone was picked up a small number of times. This chain links TRBV19 with TRBJ2-3; D not certain. The ends were cut back, 4 bases at V and 1 base at J, with 12 bases in the middle. The CDR3 consists of 15 residues. Germline CDR1 and CDR2: LNHDA and SQIVND (reference sequence). In DNA form, the CDR3 reads TGTGCCAGTAGTAGGGCCGGCCGCCGCACAGATACGCAGTATTTT. The encoded protein is CASSRAGRRTDTQYF.

V and J are TRBV30 and TRBJ1-2; 7 bases fit TRBD1. Losses at the gene ends were 3 bases for V and 0 bases for J; bases not matched to a gene: 4. Germline-derived CDR1 and CDR2 are GTSNPN and SVGIG (reference sequence). The CDR3 loop spans 14 amino acids. The CDR3, as DNA: TGTGCCTGGAGGAGACAGGGACCTAACTATGGCTACACCTTC. Its translation is CAWRRQGPNYGYTF.

The chain employs TRBV11-2 and TRBJ1-2; D may be TRBD1 (5 bases). This CDR3 comprises 13 residues. From germline, CDR1 is SGHAT and CDR2 FQNNGV. The V gene lost 5 bases and the J gene lost 4 bases, with 11 bases spanning the gap. CDR3 sequence (DNA): TGTGCCAGCAGCCCGGACACCCCCTATGGCTACACCTTC. Translation gives CASSPDTPYGYTF. Using reference TRBV11-2 and TRBJ1-2 for the parts outside the CDR3, the full variable domain is EAGVAQSPRYKIIEKRQSVAFWCNPISGHATLYWYQQILGQGPKLLIQFQNNGVVDDSQLPKDRFSAERLKGVDSTLKIQPAKLEDSAVYLCASSPDTPYGYTFGSGTRLTVV.

V gene TRBV18 combines with J gene TRBJ1-1; D perhaps matches TRBD1 (5 bases). Trimming cost V 2 bases and J 7 bases, with 11 bases left between them. Looked up from germline, CDR1 is KGHSH and CDR2 is LQKENI. CDR3 length: 13 residues. CDR3 region: CASSPSRTGEAFF. The CDR3 bases are TGTGCCAGCTCACCAAGCCGTACAGGTGAAGCTTTCTTT.

This rearrangement joins TRBV5-1 to TRBJ1-5; 9 bases fit TRBD1. The CDR3 consists of 18 residues. V gave up 2 bases and J gave up 1 base; unmatched junction bases: 10. Germline loops: CDR1 SGHRS, CDR2 YFSETQ. This CDR3 is CASSFVTPGQGSNQPQHF. CDR3 nucleotide sequence: TGCGCCAGCAGCTTTGTAACGCCGGGACAGGGAAGCAATCAGCCCCAGCATTTT. Complete variable domain (other parts from reference TRBV5-1 and TRBJ1-5): KAGVTQTPRYLIKTRGQQVTLSCSPISGHRSVSWYQQTPGQGLQFLFEYFSETQRNKGNFPGRFSGRQFSNSRSEMNVSTLELGDSALYLCASSFVTPGQGSNQPQHFGDGTRLSIL.

This clone was recorded only once. The gene calls are TRBV4-1 and TRBJ2-7; 7 bases fit TRBD1. Per the germline V gene, CDR1 is MGHRA and CDR2 is YSYEKL. Trimming took 6 bases from V and 0 from J; bases not matched to a gene: 8. The CDR3 length is 15 residues. This CDR3 reads CASRGETGNSYEQYF. The CDR3 DNA reads as TGCGCCAGCAGAGGGGAGACAGGGAACTCCTACGAGCAGTACTTC.